One and the same sample provided the 15 T cell receptor beta chains below, sequenced in a study of blood T cell repertoires in COVID-19. TCRdb's table, derived via immunoSEQ multiplex PCR, lists solely in-frame clones and lacks some. The table shows 150,000 to 200,000 clones, with about four fifths occurring only once. The sequencing input was peripheral blood. Source of these receptors: a woman of 80 years or more with active or convalescent COVID-19.

V and J are TRBV5-1 and TRBJ2-5; 10 bases agree with TRBD2. There are 16 residues in the CDR3. With V trimmed by 4 bases and J by 4 bases, 10 bases remained unmatched. The germline gives CDR1 SGHRS, CDR2 YFSETQ. The CDR3 bases are TGCGCCAGCAGCACACGGACTAGCGGTGTTGGAGAGACCCAGTACTTC. Its protein product is CASSTRTSGVGETQYF.

The V call is TRBV14, the J call TRBJ2-7; a possible D gene is TRBD1 (7 bases). Trimming shortened V by 5 bases and J by 4 bases, and 21 bases separated the two germline ends. This CDR3 spans 16 amino acids. CDR1 and CDR2 (germline): SGHDN, FVKESK. In nucleotides, the CDR3 is TGTGCCAGCAGCACCCACCCTGGAGGGGGCCTTTACGAGCAGTACTTC. Protein sequence: CASSTHPGGGLYEQYF.

CDR3 region: CASRGTAVTEAFF. The CDR3 nucleotides read TGTGCCAGCAGGGGGACAGCCGTCACTGAAGCTTTCTTT. The chain joins TRBV14 to TRBJ1-1; TRBD1 aligns across 7 bases. The junction had 5 bases not matched to a gene; V was cut back by 6 bases and J by 4 bases. The CDR3 is 13 amino acids. CDR1 and CDR2 from the germline V gene are SGHDN and FVKESK.

V and J are TRBV11-3 and TRBJ2-3, with TRBD2 matching over 7 bases. Germline V CDR1 and CDR2: SGHNT, YENEEA. This CDR3 region has 16 residues. V trimming: 4 bases; J trimming: 4 bases; junction bases outside the gene matches: 11. The CDR3 sequence: CASSSRTSAWADTQYF. The CDR3 DNA is TGTGCCAGCAGCTCCCGTACTAGCGCTTGGGCAGATACGCAGTATTTT.

This clone has a single count. The chain is built from TRBV19 and TRBJ2-3; the D gene is possibly TRBD2 (7 bases). The CDR3 sequence is 15 residues long. Germline lookup yields CDR1 LNHDA and CDR2 SQIVND (reference sequence). The ends were cut back, 5 bases at V and 0 bases at J, with 12 bases in the middle. In DNA, the CDR3 is TGTGCCAGTAGTTCCGGGGGGCGAAGCACAGATACGCAGTATTTT. Its protein is CASSSGGRSTDTQYF. Based on the CDR3 plus reference TRBV19 and TRBJ2-3, the full variable domain is DGGITQSPKYLFRKEGQNVTLSCEQNLNHDAMYWYRQDPGQGLRLIYYSQIVNDFQKGDIAEGYSVSREKKESFPLTVTSAQKNPTAFYLCASSSGGRSTDTQYFGPGTRLTVL.

The chain is built from TRBV10-3 and TRBJ1-5; D remains ambiguous. Deletions cut 0 bases from V and 2 bases from J, with 11 bases between. This CDR3 is 16 amino acids long. CDR1 is ENHRY, CDR2 SYGVKD, per germline. The CDR3 nucleotides are TGTGCCATCAGTGAGTCGAAACTCACGGGCAATCAGCCCCAGCATTTT. Translating it yields CAISESKLTGNQPQHF.

The rearrangement uses TRBV6-5 and TRBJ1-2; TRBD1 matches at 7 bases. There are 15 residues in the CDR3. Trimming removed 5 bases from V and 5 bases from J; junction bases left unmatched: 11. Germline CDR1 is MNHEY and CDR2 is SVGAGI. For the CDR3, the DNA is TGTGCCAGCAGTACAACACCGGACAGGATATATGGCTACACCTTC. It codes for CASSTTPDRIYGYTF.

Here the CDR3 reads CASSLERTETYEQYF. In DNA form, the CDR3 reads TGTGCCAGCAGCTTAGAGAGGACAGAAACCTACGAGCAGTACTTC. V gene TRBV11-1 combines with J gene TRBJ2-7; possibly TRBD1 for D (6 bases). CDR1 and CDR2 from the germline V gene are SGHAT and FQDESV (reference sequence). The CDR3 length is 15 residues. Deletions cut 1 base from V and 2 bases from J, with 12 bases between.

The J gene is TRBJ2-1, the V gene TRBV28; a weak D match, TRBD2 (5 bases). Germline V gene data show CDR1 as MDHEN and CDR2 as SYDVKM. The ends were cut back, 3 bases at V and 9 bases at J, with 9 bases in the middle. The CDR3 consists of 12 residues. CDR3 sequence reads: CASSLAGREQFF. CDR3 bases: TGTGCCAGCAGTTTGGCGGGTCGTGAGCAGTTCTTC.

The chain employs TRBV11-3 and TRBJ2-7; possibly TRBD1 for D (6 bases). The V gene lost 5 bases and the J gene lost 0 bases, with 11 bases spanning the gap. Germline CDR1 reads SGHNT; CDR2 reads YENEEA. This CDR3 region has 14 residues. The DNA of the CDR3 is TGTGCCAGCAGCCTCTCAGGGGCCTCCTACGAGCAGTACTTC. As protein: CASSLSGASYEQYF.

The chain links TRBV6-5 to TRBJ2-3, with TRBD2 matching 9 bases. V lost 1 base to trimming and J lost 8 bases; unmatched junction nucleotides: 7. The length of the CDR3 is 15 residues. The germline V gene encodes CDR1 MNHEY and CDR2 SVGAGI. CDR3 nucleotides: TGTGCCAGCAGTTACTTGGGCGGGGGGGCGGTTACGCAGTATTTT. It codes for CASSYLGGGAVTQYF.

The chain carries TRBV19 and TRBJ2-1; no clear D. V dropped 5 bases and J dropped 5 bases, with 10 bases sitting between them. Germline V lookup: CDR1 LNHDA, CDR2 SQIVND (reference sequence). CDR3 length equals 13 residues. The CDR3 region has the DNA TGTGCCAGTAGTTTAACTTTTAACAATGAGCAGTTCTTC. Its translation is CASSLTFNNEQFF.

The chain combines TRBV25-1 with TRBJ1-2; 8 bases match TRBD1. The CDR3 is made up of 14 amino acids. The V segment lost 4 bases and the J segment 4 bases; nucleotides outside the gene matches: 5. The germline gives CDR1 MGHDK, CDR2 SYGVNS. The CDR3 coding sequence is TGTGCCAGCAGTGCCCAGGGGGCTGGCTATGGCTACACCTTC. Translating gives CASSAQGAGYGYTF.

The count of this clone is one. The genes are TRBV14 and TRBJ1-4, with a weak D call TRBD1 (6 bases). This CDR3 is 14 amino acids long. The germline V gene encodes CDR1 SGHDN and CDR2 FVKESK. Trimming left V 5 bases short and J 4 bases short, with 11 bases between. In DNA form, the CDR3 reads TGTGCCAGCAGCGTACAGGGCCTTAATGAAAAACTGTTTTTT. This sequence encodes CASSVQGLNEKLFF.

The chain has TRBV15 and TRBJ2-3; D ambiguous. CDR3 length equals 13 residues. Germline lookup yields CDR1 LNHNV and CDR2 YYDKDF (reference sequence). The V and J ends lost 3 bases and 0 bases respectively, with 4 bases between them. This chain's CDR3 is CATSRRSTDTQYF. The CDR3 DNA reads as TGTGCCACCAGCAGGCGGAGCACAGATACGCAGTATTTT.